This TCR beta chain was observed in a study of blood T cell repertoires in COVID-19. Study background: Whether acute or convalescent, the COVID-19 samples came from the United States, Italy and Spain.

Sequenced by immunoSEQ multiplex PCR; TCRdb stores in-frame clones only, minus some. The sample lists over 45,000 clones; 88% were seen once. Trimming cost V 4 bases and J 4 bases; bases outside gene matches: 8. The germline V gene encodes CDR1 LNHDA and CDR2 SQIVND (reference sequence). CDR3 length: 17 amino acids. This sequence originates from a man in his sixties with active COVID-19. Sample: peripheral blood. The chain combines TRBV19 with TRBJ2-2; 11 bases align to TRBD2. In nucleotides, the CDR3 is TGTGCCAGTAGTACCACCCTAGCGGGAGGAGCCACCGGGGAGCTGTTTTTT. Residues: CASSTTLAGGATGELFF.